Here is one TCR beta chain with its context. Its target is not known. The data were obtained in a study of T cell repertoires in cytomegalovirus infection. Study at large: Public signatures in TCR beta pointed to CMV infection and matching HLA type.

TCRdb reprocessed the reads via MiXCR and lists one record per CDR3 protein. This table has hundreds of thousands of distinct CDR3 sequences, under 35% appearing once. Germline V CDR1 and CDR2: SGHTA, FQGNSA. With 3 bases removed from V and 3 bases from J, the gap between germline ends came to 11 bases. The CDR3 length is 14 residues. General study findings and limits: The ex vivo response was dominated by HLA-C-restricted CMV-specific TCR beta clonotypes. Based on cumulative public TCR beta family frequency, carriers of CMV plus the relevant HLA were identified.

The chain couples TRBV7-2 to TRBJ2-5, with D possibly being TRBD1 or TRBD2 (6 bases each). This specimen was cultured PBMCs, taken from culture after CMV antigen stimulation. This sequence originates from a human donor in good health (CMV status not recorded). Some clones in this sample may be carry-over from other donors' samples. CDR3 protein: CASSFSEGEETQYF. The CDR3 DNA is TGTGCCAGCAGCTTCTCGGAGGGGGAAGAGACCCAGTACTTC. Drawing the rest from reference TRBV7-2 and TRBJ2-5, the complete variable domain is GAGVSQSPSNKVTEKGKDVELRCDPISGHTALYWYRQSLGQGLEFLIYFQGNSAPDKSGLPSDRFSAERTGGSVSTLTIQRTQQEDSAVYLCASSFSEGEETQYFGPGTRLLVL.